This T cell receptor beta chain derives from a study of T cells after yellow fever vaccination (dated by TCRdb to about 2019). Some background on the complete study: The SMART-Seq v4 Ultra Low Input RNA kit was used to prepare libraries from fractions with low cell numbers. Bulk PBMC replicates and cell subsets were isolated from blood drawn at multiple timepoints before and after both primary and secondary immunization. To follow T-cell clones before and after both primary and booster YFV17D yellow fever vaccination, bulk TCR alpha and beta repertoires underwent longitudinal sequencing. Two healthy male donors, one aged 18 to 29 and one aged 30 to 40 years, made up the cohort. The paper's findings and limits, for the study overall: Because abundant contaminating clonotypes from the bulk population could be contained in FACS-sorted repertoires, computational filtering was required. Most clones expanded after primary vaccination were re-detected after the booster (almost 98% of CD4 and 88% of CD8), suggesting broad memory maintenance. The study included only a couple of donors, which limits how far the findings can be generalized. A small fraction of clonotypes appeared in both the CD4 and CD8 compartments, likely as a result of convergent recombination. The secondary T-cell response was weaker than the primary response but faster, peaking on day 5 instead of day 15.

Details on this clonotype: What antigen it recognizes has not been identified. Base qualities are not at hand, and no much larger clone is one base apart.

TCR cDNA was synthesized by 5'RACE template switching, through which a universal primer site and unique molecular identifiers were introduced. Priming for cDNA synthesis came from both the TCR alpha and TCR beta constant segments. Library amplification used two PCR steps, and the second PCR step added sample barcodes and sequencing adapters. Sequencing of the libraries was done on either Illumina HiSeq 2500 (2x100 bp) or NovaSeq (2x150 bp). In the original analysis: Demultiplexing of reads and collapsing into UMI consensus sequences were performed with MIGEC, and V(D)J alignment was carried out with MiXCR. Vaccine-responding clonotypes were identified with edgeR using replicate PBMC samples, with FDR below 0.01 and a log2 fold change above 5 up to day 15 being required. CD4 or CD8 identity was assigned to each bulk clonotype according to whether the clonotype was present at higher abundance in the sequenced CD4 repertoire or the sequenced CD8 repertoire. TCRdb reran the public reads through fastp at Q25 and MiXCR, keeping productive beta chains. Each CDR3 protein gets just one entry, which takes the most common genes and DNA from the rows behind it. The V and J calls were not made by the authors but by TCRdb's processing. This sample comprises hundreds of thousands of distinct CDR3 sequences, roughly 8.7% of them detected only once. The ten largest clones take up roughly 18% of the sample.

The junction carries 6 bases between V and J, which are trimmed by 0 bases and 1 base respectively. Looking up the germline V gene yields CDR1 SGHAT and CDR2 FQNNGV. The CDR3, cysteine through phenylalanine, is 14 amino acids long. Of all the DNA, just the CDR3 is kept, 42 bases in frame from base 1. This specimen's treatment or condition label, interpreted: live attenuated yellow fever vaccine strain. At each blood-draw timepoint, two biological replicates of bulk PBMCs were obtained. PBMCs were isolated from peripheral blood using a standard Ficoll-Paque protocol. TriZol was used to extract RNA from bulk PBMCs, from CD4 and CD8 fractions, and from dextramer-positive and dextramer-negative fractions.

Sequenced material: PBMCs, taken on the day of the first yellow fever vaccination. The rearrangement combines TRBV11-2 with TRBJ1-1; no D gene can be assigned with confidence. The sequence derives from a man younger than 35 who received the YFV17D yellow fever vaccine. Here is the DNA: TGTGCCAGCAGCTTAGATGTGAGGAACACTGAAGCTTTCTTT. This translates into CASSLDVRNTEAFF.